One and the same sample provided the 24 T cell receptor beta chains below, sequenced in a study of blood T cell repertoires in COVID-19. The data were produced by immunoSEQ multiplex PCR, yet TCRdb's version contains in-frame clones alone and is incomplete. The sample lists under 350,000 clones; 80% to 90% were seen once. Sequencing was performed on PBMCs or T cells enriched from blood (not recorded which). Receptor source: a woman between 40 and 50 years old with acute COVID-19.

CDR3 DNA: TGCGCCAGCAGCTCGGCGGGACCTAGCACAGATACGCAGTATTTT. Protein: CASSSAGPSTDTQYF. This sequence joins TRBV5-1 and TRBJ2-3, with a weak D call TRBD2 (6 bases). V dropped 3 bases and J dropped 0 bases, with 11 bases sitting between them. In germline, CDR1 is SGHRS, CDR2 YFSETQ. The CDR3 consists of 15 residues. The whole variable domain, remainder taken from reference TRBV5-1 and TRBJ2-3, is KAGVTQTPRYLIKTRGQQVTLSCSPISGHRSVSWYQQTPGQGLQFLFEYFSETQRNKGNFPGRFSGRQFSNSRSEMNVSTLELGDSALYLCASSSAGPSTDTQYFGPGTRLTVL.

The V and J genes are TRBV20-1 and TRBJ2-7; weak D call: TRBD2 (6 bases). The CDR3 is 14 residues long. Per germline, CDR1 DFQATT and CDR2 SNEGSKA (reference sequence). Trimming left V 3 bases short and J 4 bases short, with 16 bases between. This CDR3 reads CSASPRGRTYEQYF. The CDR3 DNA sequence: TGCAGTGCTAGTCCCCGGGGGAGGACATACGAGCAGTACTTC.

This rearrangement joins TRBV5-3 to TRBJ1-2; weak D call: TRBD1 (5 bases). TRBV5-3 is an ORF for which the function is uncertain. Trimming left V 0 bases short and J 1 base short, with 7 bases between. The CDR3 has 14 amino acids. CDR3 protein: CARSLGRGNYGYTF. The CDR3 DNA follows: TGTGCCAGAAGCTTGGGGAGGGGTAACTATGGCTACACCTTC.

The gene calls are TRBV18 and TRBJ2-2; 8 bases map to TRBD2. CDR1 is KGHSH and CDR2 is LQKENI in the germline V gene. The CDR3 extends over 14 amino acids. Trimming removed 3 bases from V and 6 bases from J; junction bases left unmatched: 3. The CDR3 loop reads CASSPSGISGELFF. The DNA for the CDR3 is TGTGCCAGCTCACCTAGCGGGATCTCCGGGGAGCTGTTTTTT.

The table lists this clone with a count of one. The chain is built from TRBV7-9 and TRBJ1-1, with no clear D. Per germline, CDR1 SEHNR and CDR2 FQNEAQ (reference sequence). This CDR3 is 15 amino acids long. The V gene lost 1 base and the J gene lost 6 bases, with 15 bases spanning the gap. Here the CDR3 reads CASSLGYTGEAEAFF. DNA of the CDR3: TGTGCCAGCAGCTTAGGTTATACCGGGGAGGCTGAAGCTTTCTTT.

CDR3 amino acids: CASSPSDMLESYEQYF. CDR3 bases: TGTGCCAGCTCACCATCCGACATGCTCGAATCCTACGAGCAGTACTTC. The V gene is TRBV18, the J gene TRBJ2-7; D remains ambiguous. Germline CDR1 is KGHSH and CDR2 is LQKENI. Trimming shortened V by 2 bases and J by 1 base, and 15 bases separated the two germline ends. The CDR3 runs 16 residues.

The chain recombines TRBV2 with TRBJ1-5, with a possible D match to TRBD1 (6 bases). The germline V and J ends were trimmed by 8 bases and 6 bases, with 20 bases remaining between them. This CDR3 has 15 residues. Germline CDR1 reads SNHLY; CDR2 reads FYNNEI. The CDR3: CASSLGGGWGQPQHF. The CDR3 DNA reads as TGTGCCAGCTCTCTGGGGGGGGGCTGGGGTCAGCCCCAGCATTTT.

The chain combines TRBV11-1 with TRBJ1-1; no clear D gene. The V and J ends lost 3 bases and 10 bases respectively, with 21 bases between them. The CDR3 has 15 amino acids. CDR1 and CDR2 from the germline V gene are SGHAT and FQDESV (reference sequence). The CDR3 protein is CASSFVEGSRSTAFF. The CDR3 DNA follows: TGTGCCAGCAGCTTCGTAGAGGGATCCCGCTCCACAGCTTTCTTT.

V gene TRBV13 combines with J gene TRBJ2-3; D is unresolved. Germline assignment: CDR1 PRHDT and CDR2 FYEKMQ (reference sequence). The CDR3 covers 16 residues. V shed 3 bases and J shed 0 bases, with 13 bases lying between them. This CDR3 reads CASSFIRSGSTDTQYF. CDR3 coding DNA: TGTGCCAGCAGCTTCATTCGGTCCGGGAGCACAGATACGCAGTATTTT.

The rearrangement joins TRBV9 to TRBJ2-5; 12 bases line up with TRBD2. Germline lookup yields CDR1 SGDLS and CDR2 YYNGEE. V was pared by 3 bases and J by 4 bases, with 4 bases of the junction left unmatched. CDR3 size: 15 residues. The CDR3 here is CASSASGGAAETQYF. The CDR3 DNA reads as TGTGCCAGCAGCGCTAGCGGGGGGGCCGCAGAGACCCAGTACTTC.

The chain carries TRBV5-4 and TRBJ2-7; 7 bases agree with TRBD2. Germline V gene sequence: CDR1 SGHNT, CDR2 YYREEE (reference sequence). V shed 4 bases and J 0 bases; nucleotides not matched to a gene: 16. This CDR3 comprises 18 residues. CDR3: CASSPAFGGAGTSYEQYF. The DNA for the CDR3 is TGTGCCAGCAGCCCTGCATTCGGCGGAGCGGGGACCTCCTACGAGCAGTACTTC.

With respect to this clone: One end of the junction does not line up with germline, which may come from a read error. The chain recombines TRBV19 with TRBJ2-1; 7 bases are a match to TRBD1. CDR3 length equals 12 residues. Germline V lookup: CDR1 LNHDA, CDR2 SQIVND (reference sequence). The DNA of the CDR3 is TGTGCCAGTAGTATCCTCGACAGGGCAACGATCTTC. It translates to CASSILDRATIF.

The chain couples TRBV7-9 to TRBJ1-5, with TRBD1 matching 7 bases. V trimming: 1 base; J trimming: 2 bases; junction bases outside the gene matches: 5. Germline values: CDR1 SEHNR, CDR2 FQNEAQ (reference sequence). This CDR3 has 16 residues. As DNA, the CDR3 is TGTGCCAGCAGCTTAGAGGGCAGGGGGGGCAATCAGCCCCAGCATTTT. Amino acid sequence: CASSLEGRGGNQPQHF.

This sequence joins TRBV6-2 or TRBV6-3 and TRBJ1-5; TRBD1 aligns across 9 bases. V was pared by 5 bases and J by 5 bases, with 13 bases of the junction left unmatched. The germline CDR1 and CDR2 sequences are MNHEY and SVGEGT. The CDR3 covers 17 residues. In DNA, the CDR3 is TGTGCCAGCAGTAGGCCCCGGACAGGGGCCTTATATCAGCCCCAGCATTTT. Translating gives CASSRPRTGALYQPQHF.

The rearrangement links TRBV7-8 to TRBJ1-2, with TRBD1 matching 10 bases. From germline, CDR1 is SGHVS and CDR2 FQNEAQ. CDR3 length equals 18 residues. Trimming at V came to 4 bases and at J to 2 bases, leaving 13 bases not matched to a gene. The CDR3 spells CASSYGPPQGQGNYGYTF. DNA of the CDR3: TGTGCCAGCAGCTATGGGCCCCCGCAGGGACAGGGGAACTATGGCTACACCTTC.

A few counts support this clone. V usage is TRBV5-1 and J usage is TRBJ1-3, with a weak D call TRBD1 (5 bases). The germline CDR1 and CDR2 sequences are SGHRS and YFSETQ. V was pared by 0 bases and J by 1 base, with 11 bases between. The length of the CDR3 is 16 residues. The CDR3, as DNA: TGCGCCAGCAGCTTGGGGGGCTCGGATTCTGGAAACACCATATATTTT. It codes for CASSLGGSDSGNTIYF.

CDR3 DNA: TGTGCCAGCAGTCTACTCCGGGGAGGCTCTGAAGCTTTCTTT. It encodes CASSLLRGGSEAFF. The chain uses TRBV6-5 and TRBJ1-1; D gene uncertain. V lost 5 bases, J lost 6 bases, and 16 bases lay in between. Per the germline V gene, CDR1 is MNHEY and CDR2 is SVGAGI. The CDR3 has 14 residues.

This clone came up once. V is TRBV5-5 and J is TRBJ1-2; D not resolved. CDR1 and CDR2 from the germline V gene are SGHKS and YYEKEE (reference sequence). V lost 2 bases to trimming and J lost 5 bases, with 7 bases between them. This CDR3 region has 12 residues. CDR3 residues: CASSFREYGYTF. The CDR3 nucleotides read TGTGCCAGCAGCTTCCGCGAGTATGGCTACACCTTC.

In its sample, this clone was seen a few times. The rearrangement joins TRBV28 to TRBJ1-2, with 7 bases matching TRBD1. CDR1 and CDR2 from the germline V gene are MDHEN and SYDVKM. The V segment lost 6 bases and the J segment 4 bases; nucleotides outside the gene matches: 8. The CDR3 has 14 amino acids. Here the CDR3 DNA reads TGTGCCAGCAGGCCGGGACAGCTATCCTATGGCTACACCTTC. It specifies CASRPGQLSYGYTF.

This chain joins TRBV19 and TRBJ1-5; 8 bases are a match to TRBD1. Per the germline V gene, CDR1 is LNHDA and CDR2 is SQIVND (reference sequence). J gave up 6 bases and V 0 bases, and 4 bases lay outside the gene matches. The length of the CDR3 is 15 residues. Here the CDR3 DNA reads TGTGCCAGTAGTATAGATGGACAGGGAGGTCAGCCCCAGCATTTT. It is translated as CASSIDGQGGQPQHF.

The chain couples TRBV11-2 to TRBJ2-2, with D hard to call. The length of the CDR3 is 12 residues. Germline assignment: CDR1 SGHAT and CDR2 FQNNGV. V was cut by 3 bases and J by 6 bases, with 5 bases left in between. This CDR3 reads CASSFLAGELFF. DNA of the CDR3: TGTGCCAGCAGCTTCTTAGCCGGGGAGCTGTTTTTT.

J is TRBJ2-1 and V is TRBV5-8, with 8 bases identical to TRBD2. V was clipped by 6 bases and J by 5 bases; unmatched bases: 13. CDR3 length: 16 residues. Germline V gene sequence: CDR1 SGHTS, CDR2 YDEGEE. The CDR3 nucleotides are TGTGCCAGCAATTTTCCGCGGGAGGTGGCCCACAATGAGCAGTTCTTC. Translation gives CASNFPREVAHNEQFF.

DNA for the CDR3: TGCGCCAGCAGCCAAGAAGTAGTCCAGGGCACTGAAGCTTTCTTT. It yields the protein CASSQEVVQGTEAFF. This rearrangement joins TRBV4-3 to TRBJ1-1; perhaps TRBD1 as D (5 bases). The CDR3 is made up of 15 amino acids. V was trimmed by 0 bases and J by 4 bases, leaving 12 bases between them. The germline CDR1 and CDR2 sequences are LGHNA and YSLEER.

The chain carries TRBV3-1 (or the pseudogene TRBV3-2) and TRBJ1-2; 7 nucleotides match TRBD1. The CDR3 runs to 17 residues. The V segment lost 4 bases and the J segment 5 bases; nucleotides outside the gene matches: 16. Germline V CDR1 and CDR2: LGHDT, YNNKEL (reference sequence). DNA of the CDR3: TGTGCCAGCAGCCCCCTCGCCTGGGGACAGCATCGGTATGGCTACACCTTC. This translates into CASSPLAWGQHRYGYTF.